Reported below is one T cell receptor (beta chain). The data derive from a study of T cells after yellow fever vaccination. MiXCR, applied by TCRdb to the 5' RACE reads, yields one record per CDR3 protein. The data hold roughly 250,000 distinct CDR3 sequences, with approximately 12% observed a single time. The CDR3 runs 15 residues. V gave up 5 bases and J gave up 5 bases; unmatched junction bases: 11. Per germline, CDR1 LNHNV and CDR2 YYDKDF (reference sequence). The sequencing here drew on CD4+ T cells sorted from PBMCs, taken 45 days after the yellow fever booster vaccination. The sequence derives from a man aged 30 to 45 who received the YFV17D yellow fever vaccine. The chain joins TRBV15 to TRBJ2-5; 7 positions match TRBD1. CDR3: CATSPSPGGWETQYF. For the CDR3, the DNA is TGTGCCACCAGCCCGAGCCCAGGGGGATGGGAGACCCAGTACTTC. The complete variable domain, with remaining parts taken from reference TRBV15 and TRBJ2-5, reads DAMVIQNPRYQVTQFGKPVTLSCSQTLNHNVMYWYQQKSSQAPKLLFHYYDKDFNNEADTPDNFQSRRPNTSFCFLDIRSPGLGDTAMYLCATSPSPGGWETQYFGPGTRLLVL.